This T cell receptor beta chain was retrieved from a study of blood T cell repertoires in COVID-19. Study information: The origin of the acute and convalescent COVID-19 samples was the United States, Italy and Spain.

Sequencing was performed with immunoSEQ multiplex PCR; in TCRdb, only in-frame clones are kept and a portion is missing. The table includes about 170,000 clones, just under 95% detected once. The germline V gene has CDR1 SEHNR and CDR2 FQNEAQ (reference sequence). This CDR3 spans 14 amino acids. The trim removed 5 bases at V and 12 bases at J, leaving 11 bases unmatched. The clonotype originates from a woman aged 45-60 years with acute or convalescent COVID-19. Sequencing was done on a sample of peripheral blood. This chain uses TRBV7-9 with TRBJ1-4; 8 bases agree with TRBD1. The CDR3 nucleotides are TGTGCCAGCAGCCCCCCGCAGGGGGCTTATGAACTGTTTTTT. This sequence encodes CASSPPQGAYELFF.